Shown below are 20 T cell receptor beta chains from a single sample sequenced in a study of monozygotic twins with inflammatory bowel disease (dated by TCRdb to between 2019 and 2020). Libraries were prepared through 5' RACE. TCRdb records Illumina HiSeq 2500 as the sequencer. Each entry corresponds to one CDR3 protein sequence from reads that TCRdb reprocessed, and DNA is not given. The sample's own table lists around 400,000 distinct CDR3 sequences. 2% to 3% of the sample is taken by the ten largest. The source material was blood. Source of these receptors: a human donor with ulcerative colitis or Crohn's disease, or a healthy co-twin of an affected twin (not recorded which).

The V and J genes are TRBV27 and TRBJ1-2. Germline loops: CDR1 MNHEY, CDR2 SMNVEV (reference sequence). The CDR3 totals 12 residues. The CDR3: CASSLHGGGYTF.

J is TRBJ2-7 and V is TRBV3-1; TCRdb lists TRBD1, though no DNA is available to test this call. Germline V CDR1 and CDR2: LGHDT, YNNKEL (reference sequence). CDR3 size: 14 residues. Here the CDR3 reads CASGLGTGWNQQYF.

The chain joins TRBV5-6 to TRBJ2-1. Germline V gene sequence: CDR1 SGHDT, CDR2 YYEEEE. The CDR3 is 12 residues long. The CDR3: CASSFIPNEQFF.

This sequence joins TRBV12-3 or TRBV12-4 and TRBJ1-6. There are 13 residues in the CDR3. The CDR3 is CASSRWSNSPLHF.

The chain couples TRBV20-1 to TRBJ2-1; TCRdb calls TRBD2, which cannot be checked without DNA. CDR1 and CDR2 (germline): DFQATT, SNEGSKA (reference sequence). The CDR3 contains 16 residues. CDR3: CSAHPHTSGQILEQFF.

CDR3: CASSSPAGGGTGELFF. The chain recombines TRBV28 with TRBJ2-2; absent DNA, TCRdb's TRBD2 call cannot be checked. This CDR3 comprises 16 residues. Germline CDR1 MDHEN, CDR2 SYDVKM.

The J gene is TRBJ1-2, the V gene TRBV6-5. Germline lookup yields CDR1 MNHEY and CDR2 SVGAGI. This CDR3 has 15 residues. CDR3 residues: CASSYSNHKNYGYTF.

The V gene is TRBV20-1, the J gene TRBJ1-6; the TCRdb D gene call, TRBD1, has no DNA to confirm it. The CDR3 contains 15 residues. CDR1 DFQATT and CDR2 SNEGSKA come from the germline V gene (reference sequence). The CDR3 loop is CSARVRGGGSSPLHF.

The gene calls are TRBV6-1 and TRBJ2-7; TCRdb lists TRBD2, though no DNA is available to test this call. The CDR3 contains 16 residues. The germline V gene encodes CDR1 MNHNS and CDR2 SASEGT. The CDR3 sequence: CASSNGPSGSPHEQYF.

The J gene is TRBJ2-3, the V gene TRBV2; as DNA is missing, the TRBD2 call by TCRdb cannot be tested. CDR3 length: 14 amino acids. In germline, CDR1 is SNHLY, CDR2 FYNNEI. The CDR3 region is CASSTGTWTGTQYF.

V is TRBV6-6 and J is TRBJ2-1. This CDR3 contains 11 residues. Looked up from germline, CDR1 is MNHNY and CDR2 is SVGAGI (reference sequence). The CDR3 loop reads CASSRTNEQFF.

The chain has TRBV7-9 and TRBJ2-7. This CDR3 contains 12 residues. Germline values: CDR1 SEHNR, CDR2 FQNEAQ (reference sequence). CDR3 in amino acids: CANSLAGYEQYF.

The J gene is TRBJ2-7, the V gene TRBV28; TCRdb calls TRBD1, which cannot be checked without DNA. This CDR3 spans 14 amino acids. Germline-derived CDR1 and CDR2 are MDHEN and SYDVKM. CDR3 sequence: CASSRDRQFYEQYF.

The chain recombines TRBV12-3 or TRBV12-4 with TRBJ2-5; TCRdb indicates TRBD1, and absent DNA this call remains unverified. The CDR3 has 13 amino acids. The CDR3 region is CASTTGAQETQYF.

The chain joins TRBV5-4 to TRBJ2-1; TCRdb gives TRBD2 as the D gene, but with no DNA this cannot be confirmed. This CDR3 is built from 16 residues. Per germline, CDR1 SGHNT and CDR2 YYREEE (reference sequence). CDR3 loop: CASIRDSQRDKNEQFF.

This chain joins TRBV27 and TRBJ1-5. The germline V gene encodes CDR1 MNHEY and CDR2 SMNVEV (reference sequence). This CDR3 comprises 16 residues. The CDR3 loop reads CASSLGRQGYNQPQHF.

This chain uses TRBV12-3 or TRBV12-4 with TRBJ1-5. The CDR3 is made up of 15 amino acids. CDR3 region: CASSLGGQNNQPQHF.

The chain employs TRBV2 and TRBJ1-5; TCRdb names TRBD1, which stays unverified in the absence of DNA. Looked up from germline, CDR1 is SNHLY and CDR2 is FYNNEI. This CDR3 is 13 amino acids long. The CDR3: CASSEEGGQPQHF. The variable domain in full, completed from reference TRBV2 and TRBJ1-5, reads EPEVTQTPSHQVTQMGQEVILRCVPISNHLYFYWYRQILGQKVEFLVSFYNNEISEKSEIFDDQFSVERPDGSNFTLKIRSTKLEDSAMYFCASSEEGGQPQHFGDGTRLSIL.

V is TRBV7-8 and J is TRBJ2-2; TCRdb selects TRBD2, and the lack of DNA leaves this call unchecked. The CDR3 has 16 residues. In germline, CDR1 is SGHVS, CDR2 FQNEAQ. This CDR3 is CASSPGLAVNTGELFF.

CDR3 protein: CASSRTGAGKETQYF. This chain uses TRBV6-1 with TRBJ2-5; TCRdb returns TRBD1, unconfirmable since there is no DNA. The CDR3 has 15 amino acids. The germline V gene has CDR1 MNHNS and CDR2 SASEGT.